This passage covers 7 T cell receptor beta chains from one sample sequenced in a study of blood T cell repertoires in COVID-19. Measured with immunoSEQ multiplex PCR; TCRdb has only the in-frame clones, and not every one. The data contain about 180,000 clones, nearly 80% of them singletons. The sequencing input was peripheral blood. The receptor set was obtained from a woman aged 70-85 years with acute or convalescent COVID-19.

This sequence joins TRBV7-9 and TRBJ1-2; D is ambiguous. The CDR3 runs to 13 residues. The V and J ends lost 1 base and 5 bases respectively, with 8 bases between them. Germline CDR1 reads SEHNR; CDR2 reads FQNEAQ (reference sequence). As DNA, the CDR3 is TGTGCCAGCAGCTTAGAACAGTTTTATGGCTACACCTTC. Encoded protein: CASSLEQFYGYTF.

CDR3 loop: CASSPGLDTGELFF. CDR3 nucleotide sequence: TGTGCCAGCTCCCCAGGCCTAGACACCGGGGAGCTGTTTTTT. The chain couples TRBV18 to TRBJ2-2; D is ambiguous. The CDR3 sequence is 14 residues long. CDR1 and CDR2 from the germline V gene are KGHSH and LQKENI. Trimming cost V 6 bases and J 3 bases, with 11 bases left between them. The variable domain in full, completed from reference TRBV18 and TRBJ2-2, reads NAGVMQNPRHLVRRRGQEARLRCSPMKGHSHVYWYRQLPEEGLKFMVYLQKENIIDESGMPKERFSAEFPKEGPSILRIQQVVRGDSAAYFCASSPGLDTGELFFGEGSRLTVL.

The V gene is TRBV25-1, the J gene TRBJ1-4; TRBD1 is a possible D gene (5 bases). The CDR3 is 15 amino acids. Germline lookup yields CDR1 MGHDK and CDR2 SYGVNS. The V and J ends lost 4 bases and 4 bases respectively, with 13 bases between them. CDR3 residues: CASSVPGSGNEKLFF. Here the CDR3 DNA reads TGTGCCAGCAGTGTCCCAGGGTCCGGTAATGAAAAACTGTTTTTT.

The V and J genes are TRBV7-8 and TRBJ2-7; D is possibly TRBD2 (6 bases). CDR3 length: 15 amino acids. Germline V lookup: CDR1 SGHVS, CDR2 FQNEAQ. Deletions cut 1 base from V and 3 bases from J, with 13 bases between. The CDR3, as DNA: TGTGCCAGCAGCTTAGGGCAGGGAGGTCACTACGAGCAGTACTTC. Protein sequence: CASSLGQGGHYEQYF.

The CDR3 DNA reads as TGCGCCAGCAGGTTCGGGACAGCGATTACTAATGAAAAACTGTTTTTT. Translation: CASRFGTAITNEKLFF. The chain uses TRBV5-1 and TRBJ1-4; 7 bases match TRBD1. The V gene's germline CDR1 is SGHRS and CDR2 YFSETQ. V trimming: 5 bases; J trimming: 2 bases; junction bases outside the gene matches: 9. The CDR3 runs 16 residues.

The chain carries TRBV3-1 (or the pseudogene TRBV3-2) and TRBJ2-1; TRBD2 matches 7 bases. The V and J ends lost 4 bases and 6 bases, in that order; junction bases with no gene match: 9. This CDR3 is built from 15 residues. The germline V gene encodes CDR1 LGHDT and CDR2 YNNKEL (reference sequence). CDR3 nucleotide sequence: TGTGCCAGCAGCCCCGCAGGGAGGGGTGGCAATGAGCAGTTCTTC. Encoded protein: CASSPAGRGGNEQFF.

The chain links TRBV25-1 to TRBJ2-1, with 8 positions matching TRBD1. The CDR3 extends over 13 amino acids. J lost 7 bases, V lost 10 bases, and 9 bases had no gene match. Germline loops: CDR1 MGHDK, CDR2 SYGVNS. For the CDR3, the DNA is TGTGCCACCGGACAGGGATCATCGAATGAGCAGTTCTTC. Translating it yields CATGQGSSNEQFF.